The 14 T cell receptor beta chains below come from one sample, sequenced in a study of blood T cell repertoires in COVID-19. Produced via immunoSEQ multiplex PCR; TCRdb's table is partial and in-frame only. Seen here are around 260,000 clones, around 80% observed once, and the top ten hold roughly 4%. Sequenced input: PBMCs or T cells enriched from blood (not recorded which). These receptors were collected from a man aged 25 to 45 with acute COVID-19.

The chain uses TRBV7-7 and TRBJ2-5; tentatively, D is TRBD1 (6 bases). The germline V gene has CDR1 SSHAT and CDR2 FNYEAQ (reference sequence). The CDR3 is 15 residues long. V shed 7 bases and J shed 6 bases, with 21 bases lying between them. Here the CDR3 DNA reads TGTGCCAGCAAGAAAGACCCGGGACAAGGCAAGACCCAGTACTTC. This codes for CASKKDPGQGKTQYF.

The CDR3 bases are TGTGCCACCAGCAGGGGACAGGGGGTACCTTGGCCCCAGCATTTT. Amino acids: CATSRGQGVPWPQHF. This rearrangement joins TRBV15 to TRBJ1-5, with TRBD1 matching over 11 bases. Germline V gene data show CDR1 as LNHNV and CDR2 as YYDKDF (reference sequence). CDR3 length: 15 amino acids. J was trimmed by 9 bases and V by 3 bases; bases with no gene match: 7.

This CDR3 reads CASSLVATSTGELFF. The CDR3 nucleotides are TGTGCCAGCAGCTTAGTCGCCACATCTACCGGGGAGCTGTTTTTT. This rearrangement joins TRBV7-2 to TRBJ2-2; D gene ambiguous. The CDR3 covers 15 residues. Trimming stripped 1 base from V and 5 bases from J, with 11 bases between. The germline V gene encodes CDR1 SGHTA and CDR2 FQGNSA.

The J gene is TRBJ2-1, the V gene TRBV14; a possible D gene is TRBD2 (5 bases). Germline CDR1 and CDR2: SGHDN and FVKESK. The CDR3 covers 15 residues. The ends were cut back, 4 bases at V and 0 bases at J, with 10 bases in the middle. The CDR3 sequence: CASSPRTFSYNEQFF. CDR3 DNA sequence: TGTGCCAGCAGCCCCCGGACTTTCTCCTACAATGAGCAGTTCTTC. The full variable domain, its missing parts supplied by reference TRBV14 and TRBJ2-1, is EAGVTQFPSHSVIEKGQTVTLRCDPISGHDNLYWYRRVMGKEIKFLLHFVKESKQDESGMPNNRFLAERTGGTYSTLKVQPAELEDSGVYFCASSPRTFSYNEQFFGPGTRLTVL.

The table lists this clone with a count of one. The CDR3 coding sequence is TGTGCCACCAGTGATCGGCGGGAGGGCCTCAATGAGCAGTTCTTC. Translating gives CATSDRREGLNEQFF. The V and J genes are TRBV24-1 and TRBJ2-1, with TRBD2 identical over 9 bases. This CDR3 is 15 amino acids long. Germline trimming cut 3 bases from V and 6 bases from J; bases unmatched to any gene: 5. Germline V CDR1 and CDR2: KGHDR, SFDVKD.

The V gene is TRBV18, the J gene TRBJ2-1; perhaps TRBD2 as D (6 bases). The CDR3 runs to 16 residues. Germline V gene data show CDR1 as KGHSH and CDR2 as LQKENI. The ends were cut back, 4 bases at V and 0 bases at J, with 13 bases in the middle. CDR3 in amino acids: CASSLTGDNSYNEQFF. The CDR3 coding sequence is TGTGCCAGCTCACTGACGGGAGATAACTCCTACAATGAGCAGTTCTTC.

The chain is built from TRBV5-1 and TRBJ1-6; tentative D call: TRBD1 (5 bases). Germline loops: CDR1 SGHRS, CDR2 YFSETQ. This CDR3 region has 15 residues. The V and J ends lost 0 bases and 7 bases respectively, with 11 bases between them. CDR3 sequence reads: CASSLDRSRNSPLHF. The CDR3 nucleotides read TGCGCCAGCAGCTTGGACAGGTCCCGGAATTCACCCCTCCACTTT.

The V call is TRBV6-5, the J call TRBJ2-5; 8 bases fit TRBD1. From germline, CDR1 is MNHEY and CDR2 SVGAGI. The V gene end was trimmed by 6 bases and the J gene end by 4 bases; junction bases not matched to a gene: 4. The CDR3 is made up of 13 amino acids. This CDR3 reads CASRKGTGETQYF. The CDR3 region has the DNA TGTGCCAGCAGGAAGGGGACAGGAGAGACCCAGTACTTC.

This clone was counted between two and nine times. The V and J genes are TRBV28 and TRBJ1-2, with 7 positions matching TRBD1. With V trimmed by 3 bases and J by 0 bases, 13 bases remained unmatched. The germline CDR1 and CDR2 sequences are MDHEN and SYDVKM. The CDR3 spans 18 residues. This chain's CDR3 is CASSFPDRDDWTNYGYTF. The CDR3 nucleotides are TGTGCCAGCAGTTTTCCCGACAGGGATGACTGGACTAACTATGGCTACACCTTC.

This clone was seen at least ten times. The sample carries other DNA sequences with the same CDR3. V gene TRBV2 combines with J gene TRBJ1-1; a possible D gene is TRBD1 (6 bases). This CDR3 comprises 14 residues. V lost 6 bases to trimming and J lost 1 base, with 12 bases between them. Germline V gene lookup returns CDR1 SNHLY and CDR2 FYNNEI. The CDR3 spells CASRRQASNTEAFF. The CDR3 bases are TGTGCCAGCAGAAGACAGGCCTCGAACACTGAAGCTTTCTTT.

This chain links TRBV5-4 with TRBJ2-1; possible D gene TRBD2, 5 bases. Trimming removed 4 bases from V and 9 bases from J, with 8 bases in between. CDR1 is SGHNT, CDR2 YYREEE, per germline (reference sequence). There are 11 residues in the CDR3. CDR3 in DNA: TGTGCCAGCAGCGTTGGGAGTGAGCAGTTCTTC. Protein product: CASSVGSEQFF.

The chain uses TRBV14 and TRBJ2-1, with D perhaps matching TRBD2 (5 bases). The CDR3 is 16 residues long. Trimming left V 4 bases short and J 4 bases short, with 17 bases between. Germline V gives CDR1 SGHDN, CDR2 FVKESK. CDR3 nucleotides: TGTGCCAGCAGCCGCCCCGGGGTGGGCTTTTACAATGAGCAGTTCTTC. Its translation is CASSRPGVGFYNEQFF.

CDR3 protein: CAWTGGKGEPQHF. The CDR3 region has the DNA TGTGCCTGGACAGGGGGTAAGGGTGAGCCCCAGCATTTT. The chain employs TRBV30 and TRBJ1-5; 7 nucleotides agree with TRBD1. The ends lost 4 bases at V and 8 bases at J; junction bases unmatched: 8. The CDR3 runs to 13 residues. Per germline, CDR1 GTSNPN and CDR2 SVGIG (reference sequence).

The CDR3 protein is CASSSSTGGSTEAFF. CDR3 nucleotide sequence: TGTGCCAGCAGCTCCTCGACAGGGGGGAGCACTGAAGCTTTCTTT. V is TRBV7-9 and J is TRBJ1-1; 9 bases line up with TRBD1. Germline-derived CDR1 and CDR2 are SEHNR and FQNEAQ (reference sequence). J gave up 4 bases and V 4 bases, and 7 bases lay outside the gene matches. The CDR3 totals 15 residues.